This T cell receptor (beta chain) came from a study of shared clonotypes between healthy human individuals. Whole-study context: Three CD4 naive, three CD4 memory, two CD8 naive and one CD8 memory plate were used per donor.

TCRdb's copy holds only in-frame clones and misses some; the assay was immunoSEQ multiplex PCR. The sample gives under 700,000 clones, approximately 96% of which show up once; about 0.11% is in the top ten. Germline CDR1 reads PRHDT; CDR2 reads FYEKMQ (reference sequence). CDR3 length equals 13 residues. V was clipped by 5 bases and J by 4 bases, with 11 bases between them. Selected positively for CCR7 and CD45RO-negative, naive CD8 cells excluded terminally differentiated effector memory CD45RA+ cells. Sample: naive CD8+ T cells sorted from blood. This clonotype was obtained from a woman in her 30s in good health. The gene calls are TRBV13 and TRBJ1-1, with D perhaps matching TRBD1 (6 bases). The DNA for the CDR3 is TGTGCCAGCAGCACAGACAGGAGCACTGAAGCTTTCTTT. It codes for CASSTDRSTEAFF.